The present T cell receptor beta chain was sequenced within a study of liver allograft versus peripheral blood T cells. Study-level background: Transplanted livers and recipients' peripheral blood had their T cell receptor repertoires compared. Whole-study findings and limits: T cell receptor repertoires inside liver allografts reportedly differed from those in peripheral blood.

The germline gives CDR1 ENHRY, CDR2 SYGVKD. The trim removed 3 bases at V and 4 bases at J, leaving 8 bases unmatched. The CDR3 contains 16 residues. This clonotype is classed as large. The antigen is unknown. TCRdb re-derived calls from the reads in MiXCR, one entry per CDR3 protein. This sample has fewer than 15,000 distinct CDR3 sequences, with approximately 20% found just once. The clonotype comes from a human patient who had a liver transplant. The T cells may partly be graft donor cells. The chain has TRBV10-3 and TRBJ1-4, with TRBD1 matching 7 bases. CDR3 region: CAISDSGGGVNEKLFF. DNA of the CDR3: TGTGCCATCAGTGACTCAGGGGGGGGCGTTAATGAAAAACTGTTTTTT.